This T cell receptor (beta chain) was obtained from a study of tumor-infiltrating lymphocytes in primary liver carcinoma. A primer matching the constant region was used to make TCR beta cDNA from 450 to 500 ng of total RNA. Sequencing libraries for TCR beta derived from three nested multiplex PCR rounds that used slightly modified ARM-PCR. TCRdb recomputed calls from the multiplex PCR reads with MiXCR, one row per CDR3 protein. The table includes a few hundred thousand distinct CDR3 sequences, more than 55% detected once. Researchers drew blood RNA from unsorted whole blood and extracted germline DNA as well. The TCR sequence derives from a woman in her twenties or thirties with primary liver carcinoma and hepatitis B virus infection. Sequencing input: peripheral blood.

CDR3 DNA sequence: TGTGCCAGCAGCCAACACAGGGGACGGGAGGGTTACGAGCAGTACTTC. Residues: CASSQHRGREGYEQYF. This chain links TRBV4-2 with TRBJ2-7; weak D call: TRBD2 (8 bases). The CDR3 runs to 16 residues. Per the germline V gene, CDR1 is LGHNA and CDR2 is YNFKEQ. V gave up 2 bases and J gave up 4 bases, with 18 bases separating them.